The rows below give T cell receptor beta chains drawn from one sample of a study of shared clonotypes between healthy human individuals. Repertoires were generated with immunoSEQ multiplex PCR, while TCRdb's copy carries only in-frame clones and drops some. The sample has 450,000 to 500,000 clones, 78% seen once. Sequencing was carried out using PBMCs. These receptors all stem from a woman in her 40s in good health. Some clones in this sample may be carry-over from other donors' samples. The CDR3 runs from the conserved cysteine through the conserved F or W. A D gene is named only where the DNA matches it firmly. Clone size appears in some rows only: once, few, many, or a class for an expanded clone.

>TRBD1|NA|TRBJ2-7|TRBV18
CASSPTGQGYEQYF
TGTGCCAGCTCACCAACCGGACAGGGTTACGAGCAGTACTTC
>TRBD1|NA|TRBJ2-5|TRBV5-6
CASSLRTGGIQETQYF
TGTGCCAGCAGCTTGAGGACAGGGGGCATACAAGAGACCCAGTACTTC
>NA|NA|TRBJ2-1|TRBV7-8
CASSSNSFLLHNEQFF
TGTGCCAGCAGCTCAAACAGCTTCCTACTACACAATGAGCAGTTCTTC
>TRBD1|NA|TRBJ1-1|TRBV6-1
CASRGDRGRTEAFF
TGTGCCAGCAGGGGGGACAGGGGGCGTACTGAAGCTTTCTTT
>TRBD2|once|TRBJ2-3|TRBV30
CAWSISGSSDTQYF
TGTGCCTGGAGTATTAGCGGGAGTTCAGATACGCAGTATTTT
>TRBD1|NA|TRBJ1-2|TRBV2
CANLGTGTTNGYTF
TGTGCCAACCTCGGGACAGGGACAACGAACGGCTACACCTTC
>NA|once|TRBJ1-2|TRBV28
CASSLGGGRNYGYTF
TGTGCCAGCAGTTTAGGGGGCGGGAGGAACTATGGCTACACCTTC
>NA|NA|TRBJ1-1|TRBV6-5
CARCQSGLVEAFF
TGTGCCAGGTGTCAATCCGGATTAGTTGAAGCTTTCTTT
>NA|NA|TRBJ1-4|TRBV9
CASSQGIADEKLFF
TGTGCCAGCAGCCAAGGCATAGCGGATGAAAAACTGTTTTTT
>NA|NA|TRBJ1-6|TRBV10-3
CAISERETGNSPLHF
TGTGCCATCAGTGAAAGGGAAACGGGTAATTCACCCCTCCACTTT
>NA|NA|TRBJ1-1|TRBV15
CATSRDRASEAFF
TGTGCCACCAGCAGAGATCGAGCCTCTGAAGCTTTCTTT
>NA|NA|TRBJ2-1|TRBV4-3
CASSQGVWQGDNEQFF
TGCGCCAGCAGCCAAGGGGTCTGGCAGGGTGACAATGAGCAGTTCTTC
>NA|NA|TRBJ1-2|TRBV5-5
CASSLAFDRKYGYTF
TGTGCCAGCAGCTTGGCCTTCGACAGAAAGTATGGCTACACCTTC
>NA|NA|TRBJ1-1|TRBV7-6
CATFSNTEAFF
TGTGCCACCTTTTCAAACACTGAAGCTTTCTTT
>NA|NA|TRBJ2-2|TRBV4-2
CASSPASRELFF
TGTGCCAGCAGCCCGGCTAGCAGGGAGCTGTTTTTT
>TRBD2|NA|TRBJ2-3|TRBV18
CASSPTSGLTDTQYF
TGTGCCAGCTCACCGACTAGCGGCCTCACAGATACGCAGTATTTT
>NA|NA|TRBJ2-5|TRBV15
CATSRDRSGETQYF
TGTGCCACCAGCAGAGATCGAAGTGGAGAGACCCAGTACTTC
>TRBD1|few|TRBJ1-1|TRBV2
CASREGALTEAFF
TGTGCCAGCAGGGAGGGGGCACTCACTGAAGCTTTCTTT
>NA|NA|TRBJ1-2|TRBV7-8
CASSGGQTLGYTF
TGTGCCAGCAGCGGTGGACAGACCCTTGGCTACACCTTC
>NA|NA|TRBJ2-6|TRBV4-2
CASSQDRISGANVLTF
TGTGCCAGCAGCCAAGATAGAATCTCTGGGGCCAACGTCCTGACTTTC
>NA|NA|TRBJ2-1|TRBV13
CASSLTGAYNEQFF
TGTGCCAGCAGCTTAACAGGAGCCTACAATGAGCAGTTCTTC
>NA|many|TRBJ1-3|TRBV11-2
CASSSMSRANTIYF
TGTGCCAGCAGCTCTATGTCCAGGGCGAACACCATATATTTT
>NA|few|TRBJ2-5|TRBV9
CASSVPRKVETQYF
TGTGCCAGCAGCGTACCTAGGAAGGTAGAGACCCAGTACTTC
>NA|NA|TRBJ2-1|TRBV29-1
CSVGGRATNNEQFF
TGCAGCGTTGGGGGCAGGGCTACCAACAATGAGCAGTTCTTC
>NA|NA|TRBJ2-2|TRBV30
CAWSRQGSNTGELFF
TGTGCCTGGAGCAGGCAGGGGTCGAACACCGGGGAGCTGTTTTTT
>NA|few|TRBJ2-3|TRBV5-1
CASRRGATDTQYF
TGCGCCAGCAGGAGAGGGGCGACAGATACGCAGTATTTT
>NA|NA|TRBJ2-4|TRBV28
CASSPSTGAKNIQYF
TGTGCCAGCAGTCCATCGACAGGAGCCAAAAACATTCAGTACTTC
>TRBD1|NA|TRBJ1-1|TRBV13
CASSTDRGRIGTEAFF
TGTGCCAGCAGCACTGACAGGGGGCGCATTGGGACTGAAGCTTTCTTT
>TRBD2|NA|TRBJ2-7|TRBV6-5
CASRWGLAGTYEQYF
TGTGCCAGCAGATGGGGACTAGCGGGGACCTACGAGCAGTACTTC
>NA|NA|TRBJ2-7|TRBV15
CATSRESTDSSYEQYF
TGTGCCACCAGCAGAGAATCGACGGATAGCTCCTACGAGCAGTACTTC
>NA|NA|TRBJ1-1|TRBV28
CASSRSVNTEAFF
TGTGCCAGCAGCCGAAGTGTGAACACTGAAGCTTTCTTT
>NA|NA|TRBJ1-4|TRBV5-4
CASSLDGRGEKLFF
TGTGCCAGCAGCTTGGACGGGAGAGGGGAAAAACTGTTTTTT
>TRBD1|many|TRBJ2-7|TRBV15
CATSRGQGSYEQYF
TGTGCCACCAGCAGAGGACAGGGTAGTTACGAGCAGTACTTC
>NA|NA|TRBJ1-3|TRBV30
CAWSVPRQSSGNTIYF
TGTGCCTGGAGTGTACCCAGACAGAGCTCTGGAAACACCATATATTTT
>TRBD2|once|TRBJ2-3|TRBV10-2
CASSEAAGGPGDTQYF
TGCGCCAGCAGTGAAGCGGCGGGAGGGCCCGGAGATACGCAGTATTTT
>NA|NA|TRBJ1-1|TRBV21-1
CASSKTGGPAGTEAFF
TGTGCCAGCAGCAAAACAGGGGGCCCGGCCGGCACTGAAGCTTTCTTT
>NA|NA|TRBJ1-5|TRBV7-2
CASSLSIGTQHF
TGTGCCAGCAGCTTGTCCATAGGTACGCAGCATTTT
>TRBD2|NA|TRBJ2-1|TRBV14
CASSYRREVPNEQFF
TGTGCCAGCAGTTACAGGCGGGAGGTTCCCAATGAGCAGTTCTTC
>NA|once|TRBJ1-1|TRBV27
CASSLYGGLNTEAFF
TGTGCCAGCAGTTTATATGGGGGTTTGAACACTGAAGCTTTCTTT